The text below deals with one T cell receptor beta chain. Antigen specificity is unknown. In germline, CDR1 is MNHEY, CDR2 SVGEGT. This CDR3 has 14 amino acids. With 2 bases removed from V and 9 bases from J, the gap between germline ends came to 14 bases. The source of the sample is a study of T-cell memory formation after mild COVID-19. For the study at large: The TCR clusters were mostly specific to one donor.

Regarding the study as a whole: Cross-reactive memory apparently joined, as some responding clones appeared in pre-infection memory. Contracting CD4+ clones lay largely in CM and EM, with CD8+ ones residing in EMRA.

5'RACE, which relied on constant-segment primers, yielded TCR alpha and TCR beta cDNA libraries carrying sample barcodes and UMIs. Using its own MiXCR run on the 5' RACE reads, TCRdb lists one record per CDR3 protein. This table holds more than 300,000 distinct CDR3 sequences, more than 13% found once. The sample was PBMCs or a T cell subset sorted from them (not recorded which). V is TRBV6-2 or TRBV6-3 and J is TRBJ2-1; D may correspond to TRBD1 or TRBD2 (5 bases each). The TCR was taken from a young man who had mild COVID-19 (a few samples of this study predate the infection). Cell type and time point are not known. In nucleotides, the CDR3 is TGTGCCAGCAGTTACGGGGGTAGCCTGCCTGAGCAGTTCTTC. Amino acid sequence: CASSYGGSLPEQFF.